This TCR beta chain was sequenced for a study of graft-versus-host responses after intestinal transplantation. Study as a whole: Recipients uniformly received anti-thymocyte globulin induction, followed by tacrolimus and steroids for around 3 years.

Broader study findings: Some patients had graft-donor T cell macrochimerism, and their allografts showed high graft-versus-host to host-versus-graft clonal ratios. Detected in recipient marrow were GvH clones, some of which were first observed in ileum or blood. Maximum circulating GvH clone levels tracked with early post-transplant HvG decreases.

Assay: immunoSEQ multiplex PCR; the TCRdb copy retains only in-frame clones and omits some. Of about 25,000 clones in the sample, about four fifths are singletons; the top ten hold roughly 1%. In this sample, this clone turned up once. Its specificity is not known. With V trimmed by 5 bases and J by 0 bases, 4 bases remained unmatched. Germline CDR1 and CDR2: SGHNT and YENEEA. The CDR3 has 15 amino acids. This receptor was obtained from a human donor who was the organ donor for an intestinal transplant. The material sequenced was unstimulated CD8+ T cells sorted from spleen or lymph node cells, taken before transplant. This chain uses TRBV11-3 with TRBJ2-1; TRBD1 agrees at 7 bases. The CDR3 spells CASSPRDSSYNEQFF. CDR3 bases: TGTGCCAGCAGCCCCCGGGACAGCTCCTACAATGAGCAGTTCTTC.